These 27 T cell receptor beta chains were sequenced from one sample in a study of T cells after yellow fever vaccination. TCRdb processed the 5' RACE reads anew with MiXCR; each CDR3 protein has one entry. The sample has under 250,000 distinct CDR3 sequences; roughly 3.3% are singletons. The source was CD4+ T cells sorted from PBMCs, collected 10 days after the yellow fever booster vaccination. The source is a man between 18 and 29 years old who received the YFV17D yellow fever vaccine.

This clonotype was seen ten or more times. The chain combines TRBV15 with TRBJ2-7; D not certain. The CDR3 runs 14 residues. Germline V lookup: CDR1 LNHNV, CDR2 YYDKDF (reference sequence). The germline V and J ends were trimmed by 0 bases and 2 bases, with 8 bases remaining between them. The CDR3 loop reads CATSRDLQTYEQYV. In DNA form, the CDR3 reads TGTGCCACCAGCAGAGATCTACAGACCTACGAGCAGTACGTC.

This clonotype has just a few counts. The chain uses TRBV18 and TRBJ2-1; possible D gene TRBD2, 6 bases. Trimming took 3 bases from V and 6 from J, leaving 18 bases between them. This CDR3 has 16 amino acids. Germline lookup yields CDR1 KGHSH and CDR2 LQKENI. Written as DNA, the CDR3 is TGTGCCAGCTCACCCCCCTCGGGAGCCTCTATCAATGAGCAGTTCTTC. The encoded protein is CASSPPSGASINEQFF.

CDR3 sequence: CGSGTAIGEQYF. Here the CDR3 DNA reads TGTGGCTCCGGGACAGCTATCGGCGAGCAGTACTTC. The rearrangement joins TRBV10-3 to TRBJ2-7, with 7 bases aligning to TRBD1. This CDR3 region has 12 residues. The germline V gene has CDR1 ENHRY and CDR2 SYGVKD.

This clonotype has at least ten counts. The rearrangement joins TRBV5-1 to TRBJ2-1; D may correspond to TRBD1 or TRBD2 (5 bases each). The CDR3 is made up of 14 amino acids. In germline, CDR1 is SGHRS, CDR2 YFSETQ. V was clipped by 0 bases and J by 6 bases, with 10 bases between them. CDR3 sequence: CASSLAGSSNEQFF. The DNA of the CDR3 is TGCGCCAGCAGCTTGGCAGGGAGTAGCAATGAGCAGTTCTTC.

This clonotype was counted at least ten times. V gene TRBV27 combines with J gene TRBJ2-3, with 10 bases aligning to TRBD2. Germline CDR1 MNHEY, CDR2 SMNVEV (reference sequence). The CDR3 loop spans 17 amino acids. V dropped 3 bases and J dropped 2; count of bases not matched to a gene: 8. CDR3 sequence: CASSFSQRGGITDTQYF. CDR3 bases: TGTGCCAGCAGTTTTTCCCAGCGGGGGGGAATCACAGATACGCAGTATTTT.

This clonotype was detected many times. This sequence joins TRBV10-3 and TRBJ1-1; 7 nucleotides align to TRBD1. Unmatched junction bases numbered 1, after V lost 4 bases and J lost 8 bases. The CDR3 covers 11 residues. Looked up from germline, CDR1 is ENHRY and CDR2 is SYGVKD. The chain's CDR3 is CAISGQGEAFF. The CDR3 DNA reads TGTGCCATCAGTGGACAGGGAGAAGCTTTCTTT.

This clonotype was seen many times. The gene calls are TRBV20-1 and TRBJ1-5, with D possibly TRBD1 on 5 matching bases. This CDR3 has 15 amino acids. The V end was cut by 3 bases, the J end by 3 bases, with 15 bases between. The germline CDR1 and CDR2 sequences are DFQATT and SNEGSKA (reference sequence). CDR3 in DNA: TGCAGTGCTAGGCCCGGGGGATCCACCAATCAGCCCCAGCATTTT. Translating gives CSARPGGSTNQPQHF.

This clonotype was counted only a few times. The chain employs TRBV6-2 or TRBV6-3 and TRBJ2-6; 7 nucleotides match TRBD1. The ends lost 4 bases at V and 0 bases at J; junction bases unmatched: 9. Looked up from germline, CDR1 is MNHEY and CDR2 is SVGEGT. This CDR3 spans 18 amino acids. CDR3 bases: TGTGCCAGCAGTTCCCCCCGGGGACAGAGCTCTGGGGCCAACGTCCTGACTTTC. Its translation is CASSSPRGQSSGANVLTF.

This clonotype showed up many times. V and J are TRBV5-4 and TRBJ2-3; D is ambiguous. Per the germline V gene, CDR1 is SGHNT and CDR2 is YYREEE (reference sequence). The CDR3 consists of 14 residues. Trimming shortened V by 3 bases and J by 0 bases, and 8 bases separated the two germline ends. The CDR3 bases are TGTGCCAGCAGCTGGTATGAGAGCACAGATACGCAGTATTTT. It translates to CASSWYESTDTQYF.

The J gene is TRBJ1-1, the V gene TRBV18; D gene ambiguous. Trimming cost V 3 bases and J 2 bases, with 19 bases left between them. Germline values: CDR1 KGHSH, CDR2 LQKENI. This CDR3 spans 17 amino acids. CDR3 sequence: CASSPKAYGPENTEAFF. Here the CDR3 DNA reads TGTGCCAGCTCACCGAAGGCGTACGGACCGGAAAACACTGAAGCTTTCTTT.

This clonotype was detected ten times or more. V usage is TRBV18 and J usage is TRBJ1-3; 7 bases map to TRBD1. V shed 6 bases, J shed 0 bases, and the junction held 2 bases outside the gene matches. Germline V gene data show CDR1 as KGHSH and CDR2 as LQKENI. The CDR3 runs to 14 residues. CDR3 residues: CASSRDSSGNTIYF. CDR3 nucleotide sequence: TGTGCCAGCTCCCGGGACAGCTCTGGAAACACCATATATTTT.

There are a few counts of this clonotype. CDR3 residues: CASSEETGLSQPQHF. CDR3 DNA: TGTGCCAGCAGTGAAGAAACAGGCCTTAGTCAGCCCCAGCATTTT. This chain links TRBV2 with TRBJ1-5, with D possibly being TRBD1 (5 bases). The CDR3 spans 15 residues. Trimming took 1 base from V and 6 from J, leaving 13 bases between them. CDR1 and CDR2 from the germline V gene are SNHLY and FYNNEI.

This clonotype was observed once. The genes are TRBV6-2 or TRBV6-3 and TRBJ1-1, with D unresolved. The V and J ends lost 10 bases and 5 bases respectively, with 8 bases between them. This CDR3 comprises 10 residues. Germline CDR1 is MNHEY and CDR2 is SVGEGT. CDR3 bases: TGTGCCACCGCTCGAACTGAAGCTTTCTTT. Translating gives CATARTEAFF.

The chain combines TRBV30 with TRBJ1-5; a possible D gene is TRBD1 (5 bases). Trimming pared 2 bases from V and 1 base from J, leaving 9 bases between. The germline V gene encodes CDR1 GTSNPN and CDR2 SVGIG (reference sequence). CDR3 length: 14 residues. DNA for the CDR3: TGTGCCTGGAGTACGGGACGGAGCAATCAGCCCCAGCATTTT. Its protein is CAWSTGRSNQPQHF.

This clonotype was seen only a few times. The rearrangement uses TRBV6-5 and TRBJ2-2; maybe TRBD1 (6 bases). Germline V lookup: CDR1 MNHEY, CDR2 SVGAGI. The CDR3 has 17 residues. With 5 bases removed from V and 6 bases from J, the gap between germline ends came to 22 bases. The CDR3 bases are TGTGCCAGCAGTCACCCGATCGGGACATCGCGACCCGGGGAGCTGTTTTTT. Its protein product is CASSHPIGTSRPGELFF.

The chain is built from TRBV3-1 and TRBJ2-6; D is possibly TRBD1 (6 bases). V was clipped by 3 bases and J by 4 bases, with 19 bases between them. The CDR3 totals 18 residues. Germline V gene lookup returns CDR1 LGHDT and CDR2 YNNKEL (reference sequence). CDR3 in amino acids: CASSQVSGRGPGANVLTF. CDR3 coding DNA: TGTGCCAGCAGCCAGGTCTCGGGCAGGGGTCCAGGGGCCAACGTCCTGACTTTC.

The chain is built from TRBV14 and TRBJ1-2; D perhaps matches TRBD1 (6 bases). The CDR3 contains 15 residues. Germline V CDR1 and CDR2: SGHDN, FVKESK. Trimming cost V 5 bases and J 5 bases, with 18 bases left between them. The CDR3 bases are TGTGCCAGCAGCGACCGCGACAGGAGGGTGTATGGCTACACCTTC. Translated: CASSDRDRRVYGYTF.

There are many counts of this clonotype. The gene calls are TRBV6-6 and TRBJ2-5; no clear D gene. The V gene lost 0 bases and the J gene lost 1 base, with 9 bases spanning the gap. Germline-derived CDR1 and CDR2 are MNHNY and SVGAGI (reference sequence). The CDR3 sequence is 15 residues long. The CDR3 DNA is TGTGCCAGCAGTTACTCGCCGGTCAGCCAAGAGACCCAGTACTTC. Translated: CASSYSPVSQETQYF.

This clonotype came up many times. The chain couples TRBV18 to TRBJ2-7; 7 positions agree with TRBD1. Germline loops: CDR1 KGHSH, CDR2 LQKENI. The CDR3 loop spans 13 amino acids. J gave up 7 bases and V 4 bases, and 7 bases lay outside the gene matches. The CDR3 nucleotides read TGTGCCAGCTCACAGGGGGCGCAGAGGGAGCAGTACTTC. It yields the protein CASSQGAQREQYF.

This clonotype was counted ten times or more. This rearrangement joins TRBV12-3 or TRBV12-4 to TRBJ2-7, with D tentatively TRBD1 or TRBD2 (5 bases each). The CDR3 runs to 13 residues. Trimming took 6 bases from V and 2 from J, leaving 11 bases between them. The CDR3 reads CASSPGATYEQYV. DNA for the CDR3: TGTGCCAGCAGCCCCGGGGCTACCTACGAGCAGTACGTC.

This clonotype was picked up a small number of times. CDR3 sequence reads: CASSQDPGGQPQHF. The CDR3, as DNA: TGTGCCAGCAGCCAAGATCCGGGGGGACAGCCCCAGCATTTT. The J gene is TRBJ1-5, the V gene TRBV4-2; D may be TRBD1 (5 bases). Germline-derived CDR1 and CDR2 are LGHNA and YNFKEQ. Deletions cut 0 bases from V and 7 bases from J, with 10 bases between. The CDR3 totals 14 residues.

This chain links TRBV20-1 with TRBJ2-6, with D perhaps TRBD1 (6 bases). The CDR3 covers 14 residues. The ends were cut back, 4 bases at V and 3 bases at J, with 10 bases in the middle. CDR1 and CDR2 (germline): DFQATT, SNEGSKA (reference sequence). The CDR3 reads CSATQGSGANVLTF. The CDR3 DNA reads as TGCAGTGCTACACAGGGAAGTGGGGCCAACGTCCTGACTTTC.

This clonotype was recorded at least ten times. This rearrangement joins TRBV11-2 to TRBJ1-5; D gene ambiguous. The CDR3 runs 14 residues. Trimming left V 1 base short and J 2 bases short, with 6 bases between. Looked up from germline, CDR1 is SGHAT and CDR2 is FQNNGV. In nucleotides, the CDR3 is TGTGCCAGCAGCTTAGTCTCTGGCAATCAGCCCCAGCATTTT. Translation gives CASSLVSGNQPQHF.

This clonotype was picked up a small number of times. CDR3 residues: CASSYRDGYGYTF. In DNA, the CDR3 is TGTGCCAGCAGTTACCGGGACGGCTATGGCTACACCTTC. V usage is TRBV6-5 and J usage is TRBJ1-2, with D possibly TRBD1 on 5 matching bases. The germline V gene encodes CDR1 MNHEY and CDR2 SVGAGI. CDR3 length equals 13 residues. Trimming took 2 bases from V and 4 from J, leaving 8 bases between them.

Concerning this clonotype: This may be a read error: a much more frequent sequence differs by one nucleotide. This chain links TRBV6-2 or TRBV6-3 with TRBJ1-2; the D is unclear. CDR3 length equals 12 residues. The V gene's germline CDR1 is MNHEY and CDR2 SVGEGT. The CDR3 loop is CARSLRVDGYTF. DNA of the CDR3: TGTGCCAGAAGTTTGAGGGTGGACGGCTACACCTTC.

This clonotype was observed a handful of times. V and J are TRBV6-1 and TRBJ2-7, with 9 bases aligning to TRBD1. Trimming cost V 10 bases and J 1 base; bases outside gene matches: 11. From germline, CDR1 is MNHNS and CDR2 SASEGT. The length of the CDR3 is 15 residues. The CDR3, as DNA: TGTGCCACCACCCGCGAGGGGACAGGGTCCTACGAGCAGTACGTC. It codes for CATTREGTGSYEQYV.

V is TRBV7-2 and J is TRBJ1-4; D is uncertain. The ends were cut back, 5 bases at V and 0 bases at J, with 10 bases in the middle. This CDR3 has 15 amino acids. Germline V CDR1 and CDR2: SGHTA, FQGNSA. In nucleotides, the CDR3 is TGTGCCAGCAGCACCTTCAGCGCAACTAATGAAAAACTGTTTTTT. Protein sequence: CASSTFSATNEKLFF.